This T cell receptor beta chain was profiled in a study of cytomegalovirus exposure and HLA in healthy donors. Study-level findings and limits: Sequencing artifact likely explains a cluster of highly shared sequence variants.

Concerning this clone: Its target is not known.

Amplification used 60 Vbeta primers and 13 Jbeta primers. Sequenced by immunoSEQ multiplex PCR; TCRdb stores in-frame clones only, minus some. The table lists around 250,000 clones, over 70% of them singletons. This CDR3 contains 14 residues. The germline V and J ends were trimmed by 3 bases and 4 bases, with 10 bases remaining between them. CDR1 LNHDA and CDR2 SQIVND come from the germline V gene (reference sequence). The sequence was obtained from a woman in her sixties in good health and CMV-seropositive. The rearrangement joins TRBV19 to TRBJ2-1; D might be TRBD2 (6 bases). The sample was PBMCs. CDR3 DNA: TGTGCCAGTAGTATTAGGGACTGGTACAATGAGCAGTTCTTC. Translation: CASSIRDWYNEQFF.